A single sample is the source of the 32 T cell receptor beta chains below, sequenced in a study of T cell repertoires in cytomegalovirus infection (dated by TCRdb to about 2019). In the paper's terms, the treatment or condition label means: in vitro stimulation with specific CMV peptide epitopes to enrich CMV-specific T cells. Instrument on record: Illumina HiSeq 1500. TCRdb passed the public sequencing reads through fastp at Q25 and MiXCR, retaining productive beta sequences. Every distinct CDR3 protein forms one entry, paired with its most common genes and DNA. This sample comprises about 770,000 distinct CDR3 sequences, under 35% of them detected only once. Around 12% of the sample is held by the ten biggest clonotypes. These receptors are not linked to any known antigen. The sample in question was cultured CD8+ T cells from PBMCs, obtained from culture after CMV antigen stimulation. These receptor sequences come from a human donor in good health (CMV status not recorded). Some clones in this sample may be carry-over from other donors' samples.

This chain uses TRBV27 with TRBJ1-1; a weak D match, TRBD1 (6 bases). The germline gives CDR1 MNHEY, CDR2 SMNVEV (reference sequence). The CDR3 spans 15 residues. With 5 bases removed from V and 6 bases from J, the gap between germline ends came to 19 bases. The CDR3 DNA reads TGTGCCAGCAGTCCAACCGGGACATTAGGCCCTGAAGCTTTCTTT. Protein sequence: CASSPTGTLGPEAFF.

This clonotype was counted only a few times. The chain uses TRBV7-8 and TRBJ1-5; possibly TRBD1 for D (6 bases). CDR3 size: 15 residues. The germline V gene has CDR1 SGHVS and CDR2 FQNEAQ. Trimming removed 5 bases at V and 8 bases at J, with 19 bases between. The CDR3 spells CASSRSIRDKEPQHF. The CDR3 nucleotides read TGTGCCAGCAGCAGGAGTATCCGGGACAAGGAGCCCCAGCATTTT.

This clonotype was recorded a few times. The chain has TRBV27 and TRBJ2-5; D is unclear. Trimming cost V 2 bases and J 4 bases, with 8 bases left between them. Germline assignment: CDR1 MNHEY and CDR2 SMNVEV (reference sequence). The CDR3 consists of 13 residues. This CDR3 is CASSLGLLETQYF. CDR3 nucleotides: TGTGCCAGCAGTTTAGGGCTATTAGAGACCCAGTACTTC.

A few counts support this clonotype. The chain combines TRBV7-9 with TRBJ2-2, with TRBD1 identical over 7 bases. The CDR3 length is 19 residues. Trimming removed 5 bases from V and 0 bases from J; junction bases left unmatched: 15. Germline CDR1 and CDR2: SEHNR and FQNEAQ (reference sequence). The CDR3 nucleotides read TGTGCCAGCAGCCCAAGGGGGACAGCCCTTACACCGAACACCGGGGAGCTGTTTTTT. Protein product: CASSPRGTALTPNTGELFF.

V and J are TRBV12-5 and TRBJ1-4, with D tentatively TRBD1 (5 bases). Trimming removed 3 bases at V and 8 bases at J, with 10 bases between. The CDR3 extends over 13 amino acids. Germline V CDR1 and CDR2: LGHNT, FRNRAP. CDR3 bases: TGTGCTAGTGGTTTTTCCAGGGCCGAAAAACTGTTTTTT. It encodes CASGFSRAEKLFF. Based on the CDR3 plus reference TRBV12-5 and TRBJ1-4, the full variable domain is DARVTQTPRHKVTEMGQEVTMRCQPILGHNTVFWYRQTMMQGLELLAYFRNRAPLDDSGMPKDRFSAEMPDATLATLKIQPSEPRDSAVYFCASGFSRAEKLFFGSGTQLSVL.

This rearrangement joins TRBV10-3 to TRBJ2-1, with 9 bases lining up with TRBD2. The CDR3 has 17 residues. V lost 0 bases, J lost 3 bases, and 6 bases stayed unmatched. Germline V gives CDR1 ENHRY, CDR2 SYGVKD. The CDR3 nucleotides are TGTGCCATCAGTGAGTCATACGGCGGGGGGGGCTACAATGAGCAGTTCTTC. Translation gives CAISESYGGGGYNEQFF.

This chain joins TRBV7-2 and TRBJ1-5, with unresolved D. Germline V gene data show CDR1 as SGHTA and CDR2 as FQGNSA. With 5 bases removed from V and 5 bases from J, the gap between germline ends came to 13 bases. The CDR3 extends over 14 amino acids. This CDR3 reads CASSPGLLYQPQHF. CDR3 sequence (DNA): TGTGCCAGCAGCCCCGGACTCCTGTATCAGCCCCAGCATTTT.

The gene calls are TRBV7-9 and TRBJ1-2; 8 bases line up with TRBD1. This CDR3 has 18 residues. Trimming took 1 base from V and 2 from J; bases not matched to a gene: 12. CDR1 SEHNR and CDR2 FQNEAQ come from the germline V gene (reference sequence). As DNA, the CDR3 is TGTGCCAGCAGCTTAGGGGCGACTCAGGGGGCGCCCAACTATGGCTACACCTTC. Its translation: CASSLGATQGAPNYGYTF.

The rearrangement uses TRBV10-2 and TRBJ1-1; D ambiguous. The CDR3 loop spans 13 amino acids. Germline CDR1 is WSHSY and CDR2 is SAAADI. V gave up 10 bases and J gave up 0 bases, with 12 bases separating them. The CDR3 loop reads CATLPRMNTEAFF. CDR3 DNA sequence: TGCGCCACCCTTCCCAGGATGAACACTGAAGCTTTCTTT.

This sequence joins TRBV12-3 or TRBV12-4 and TRBJ1-2; a weak D match, TRBD1 (5 bases). Between the trimmed V and J ends, which lost 3 bases and 4 bases, there was a span of 12 bases. The CDR3 runs 14 residues. CDR3 sequence reads: CASSFHPGLYGYTF. The CDR3 DNA reads as TGTGCCAGCAGTTTTCATCCAGGGCTCTATGGCTACACCTTC.

For the CDR3, the DNA is TGTGCCAGCAGTTTGCCGACGGAGGGGTACAATGAGCAGTTCTTC. This translates into CASSLPTEGYNEQFF. The chain couples TRBV27 to TRBJ2-1; a possible D gene is TRBD2 (6 bases). This CDR3 spans 15 amino acids. V gave up 3 bases and J gave up 4 bases, with 13 bases separating them. CDR1 MNHEY and CDR2 SMNVEV come from the germline V gene (reference sequence).

This clonotype appeared a few times. The chain uses TRBV24-1 and TRBJ1-2, with no clear D. Between the trimmed V and J ends, which lost 8 bases and 3 bases, there was a span of 9 bases. This CDR3 contains 12 residues. Germline CDR1 and CDR2: KGHDR and SFDVKD. The CDR3 sequence is CATKDSDYGYTF. Here the CDR3 DNA reads TGTGCCACCAAGGATTCAGACTATGGCTACACCTTC.

This clonotype has a count of ten or more. The chain combines TRBV7-2 with TRBJ1-2; 7 bases are shared with TRBD1. J lost 6 bases, V lost 2 bases, and 12 bases had no gene match. Germline V gives CDR1 SGHTA, CDR2 FQGNSA. The CDR3 runs 16 residues. As DNA, the CDR3 is TGTGCCAGCAGCTTAACACAGGGGTCTCCACACGATGGCTACACCTTC. This gives the protein CASSLTQGSPHDGYTF.

This clonotype was found a few times. The chain couples TRBV24-1 to TRBJ2-3; weak D call: TRBD2 (5 bases). The V and J ends lost 8 bases and 2 bases respectively, with 28 bases between them. The CDR3 loop spans 19 amino acids. CDR1 is KGHDR, CDR2 SFDVKD, per germline. The CDR3 here is CATNSGSEKNRLFTDTQYF. CDR3 nucleotides: TGTGCCACCAACTCAGGTAGCGAGAAAAACCGCTTATTCACAGATACGCAGTATTTT.

This clonotype was seen more than once but under ten times. The chain uses TRBV19 and TRBJ1-5; weak D call: TRBD1 (5 bases). CDR3 size: 15 residues. The germline V gene has CDR1 LNHDA and CDR2 SQIVND (reference sequence). V was clipped by 5 bases and J by 5 bases, with 16 bases between them. The CDR3 DNA follows: TGTGCCAGTAGTGAAGGACACGTCCCCTATCAGCCCCAGCATTTT. Residues: CASSEGHVPYQPQHF. Full variable domain (remainder filled in from reference TRBV19 and TRBJ1-5): DGGITQSPKYLFRKEGQNVTLSCEQNLNHDAMYWYRQDPGQGLRLIYYSQIVNDFQKGDIAEGYSVSREKKESFPLTVTSAQKNPTAFYLCASSEGHVPYQPQHFGDGTRLSIL.

This clonotype was seen repeatedly, ten times or more. The V gene is TRBV7-8, the J gene TRBJ1-1, with D perhaps matching TRBD1 (5 bases). CDR1 is SGHVS, CDR2 FQNEAQ, per germline. CDR3 length equals 13 residues. Trimming shortened V by 1 base and J by 4 bases, and 7 bases separated the two germline ends. The CDR3 region has the DNA TGTGCCAGCAGCTTAGTGGGACCCACTGAAGCTTTCTTT. Translated: CASSLVGPTEAFF.

This clonotype has ten or more counts. The chain carries TRBV7-2 and TRBJ1-2; D is unresolved. Germline values: CDR1 SGHTA, CDR2 FQGNSA. The CDR3 loop spans 14 amino acids. Trimming removed 2 bases from V and 2 bases from J, with 9 bases in between. The CDR3 protein is CASSLSATNYGYTF. In nucleotides, the CDR3 is TGTGCCAGCAGCTTAAGCGCAACGAACTATGGCTACACCTTC.

The chain has TRBV7-9 and TRBJ1-5; TRBD1 matches at 7 bases. Trimming took 0 bases from V and 3 from J; bases not matched to a gene: 2. The CDR3 contains 15 residues. Germline CDR1 SEHNR, CDR2 FQNEAQ (reference sequence). CDR3 loop: CASSLAGTDNQPQHF. In nucleotides, the CDR3 is TGTGCCAGCAGCTTAGCAGGGACAGACAATCAGCCCCAGCATTTT.

This chain links TRBV9 with TRBJ1-4, with 8 bases matching TRBD1. There are 15 residues in the CDR3. Germline V lookup: CDR1 SGDLS, CDR2 YYNGEE. Losses at the gene ends were 3 bases for V and 7 bases for J; bases not matched to a gene: 8. CDR3 region: CASSATGTGGEKLFF. CDR3 coding DNA: TGTGCCAGCAGCGCGACCGGGACAGGAGGTGAAAAACTGTTTTTT.

The V call is TRBV15, the J call TRBJ2-1; possible D gene TRBD1, 6 bases. CDR3 length equals 13 residues. From germline, CDR1 is LNHNV and CDR2 YYDKDF (reference sequence). V was cut by 0 bases and J by 8 bases, with 8 bases left in between. The CDR3 region has the DNA TGTGCCACCAGCAGAGATGGGGGCGATGAGCAGTTCTTC. Amino acids: CATSRDGGDEQFF.

There are a few counts of this clonotype. The chain combines TRBV6-6 with TRBJ1-6; D ambiguous. CDR1 and CDR2 (germline): MNHNY, SVGAGI (reference sequence). The ends were cut back, 4 bases at V and 9 bases at J, with 16 bases in the middle. The CDR3 runs 15 residues. The CDR3 DNA follows: TGTGCCAGCAGTTCACGCCGGGAGGAGCCTTCACCCCTCCACTTT. Its translation is CASSSRREEPSPLHF.

The CDR3 protein is CASSQEHLARETQYF. The CDR3 DNA sequence: TGCGCCAGCAGCCAAGAGCACTTGGCTAGAGAGACCCAGTACTTC. The chain is built from TRBV4-1 and TRBJ2-5; D remains unclear. Trimming removed 0 bases at V and 4 bases at J, with 12 bases between. This CDR3 has 15 amino acids. CDR1 and CDR2 from the germline V gene are MGHRA and YSYEKL.

The chain has TRBV19 and TRBJ2-1; TRBD2 might be the D (5 bases). Germline CDR1 and CDR2: LNHDA and SQIVND (reference sequence). CDR3 size: 12 residues. The CDR3 coding sequence is TGTGCGTCGGAGGCAACCTACAATGAGCAGTTCTTC. This sequence encodes CASEATYNEQFF.

This clonotype has ten or more counts. This sequence joins TRBV12-3 or TRBV12-4 and TRBJ2-7; TRBD1 is a possible D gene (5 bases). V was pared by 2 bases and J by 4 bases, with 9 bases between. The length of the CDR3 is 13 residues. As DNA, the CDR3 is TGTGCCAGCAGTTTACAGGGTTGGTACGAGCAGTACTTC. Translation: CASSLQGWYEQYF.

This clonotype was recorded a few times. The CDR3 nucleotides read TGTGCCAGCAGCAAACCGGGACGACCCCAGCATTTT. Amino acid sequence: CASSKPGRPQHF. The chain carries TRBV27 and TRBJ1-5; tentative D call: TRBD1 (5 bases). This CDR3 region has 12 residues. V was shortened by 6 bases and J by 10 bases, with 13 bases between the two germline ends. CDR1 MNHEY and CDR2 SMNVEV come from the germline V gene (reference sequence).

The V gene is TRBV27, the J gene TRBJ1-4; no reliable D call. V was cut by 6 bases and J by 8 bases, with 22 bases left in between. This CDR3 has 16 residues. The germline V gene has CDR1 MNHEY and CDR2 SMNVEV (reference sequence). The CDR3 bases are TGTGCCAGCAGGGATTGGGGAGGAGGAGGATCCGAAAAACTGTTTTTT. Amino acid sequence: CASRDWGGGGSEKLFF.

The gene calls are TRBV7-9 and TRBJ2-5, with 8 nucleotides matching TRBD1. The ends lost 3 bases at V and 0 bases at J; junction bases unmatched: 6. Germline CDR1 SEHNR, CDR2 FQNEAQ (reference sequence). This CDR3 is built from 16 residues. CDR3 nucleotides: TGTGCCAGCAGCTTCCCTAGGACAGGGAACCAAGAGACCCAGTACTTC. Its translation: CASSFPRTGNQETQYF.

In its sample, this clonotype was seen once. The chain employs TRBV29-1 and TRBJ2-5; the match to TRBD2 covers 10 bases. The CDR3 runs 17 residues. The germline V gene encodes CDR1 SQVTM and CDR2 ANQGSEA. V shed 0 bases and J 3 bases; nucleotides not matched to a gene: 10. CDR3 sequence (DNA): TGCAGCGTTGAAGATCCCCTAGCGGGGGCCGGAGAAGAGACCCAGTACTTC. This encodes CSVEDPLAGAGEETQYF.

This chain uses TRBV4-1 with TRBJ2-3; D is tentatively TRBD1 or TRBD2 (5 bases each). In germline, CDR1 is MGHRA, CDR2 YSYEKL. The CDR3 has 16 residues. Trimming removed 5 bases from V and 2 bases from J, with 17 bases in between. CDR3 sequence reads: CASSFRDRITTDTQYF. DNA of the CDR3: TGCGCCAGCAGCTTCAGGGACCGAATTACCACAGATACGCAGTATTTT.

This clonotype appeared many times. V gene TRBV7-2 combines with J gene TRBJ1-2; 10 positions agree with TRBD1. The junction had 6 bases not matched to a gene; V was cut back by 4 bases and J by 4 bases. The germline gives CDR1 SGHTA, CDR2 FQGNSA. The CDR3 is 15 amino acids. The CDR3 region has the DNA TGTGCCAGCAGCTCCGGACAGGGGGAGGCCTATGGCTACACCTTC. The encoded protein is CASSSGQGEAYGYTF.

This chain joins TRBV5-4 and TRBJ2-1; 10 nucleotides match TRBD1. The CDR3 runs 16 residues. Germline loops: CDR1 SGHNT, CDR2 YYREEE (reference sequence). V was pared by 3 bases and J by 9 bases, with 12 bases of the junction left unmatched. CDR3: CASSYRQGAGSREQFF. The DNA of the CDR3 is TGTGCCAGCAGCTACCGACAGGGGGCGGGTAGTCGTGAGCAGTTCTTC.

This sequence joins TRBV6-5 and TRBJ2-1, with 7 bases aligning to TRBD1. Germline-derived CDR1 and CDR2 are MNHEY and SVGAGI. V dropped 6 bases and J dropped 4; count of bases not matched to a gene: 6. This CDR3 has 14 residues. The CDR3 coding sequence is TGTGCCAGCAGACGGGACAGCCGGTACAATGAGCAGTTCTTC. Translation gives CASRRDSRYNEQFF.